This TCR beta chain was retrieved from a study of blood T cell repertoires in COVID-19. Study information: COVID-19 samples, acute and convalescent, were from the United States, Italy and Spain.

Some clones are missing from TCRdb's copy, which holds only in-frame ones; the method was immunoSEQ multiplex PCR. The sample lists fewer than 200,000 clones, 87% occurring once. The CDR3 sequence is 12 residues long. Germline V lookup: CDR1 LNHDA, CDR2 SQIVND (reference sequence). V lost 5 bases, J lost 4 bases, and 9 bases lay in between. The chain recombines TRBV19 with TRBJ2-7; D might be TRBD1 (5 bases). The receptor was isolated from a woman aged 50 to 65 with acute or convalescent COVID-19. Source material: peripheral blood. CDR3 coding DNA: TGTGCCAGTAGTGACCCAGGGTACGAGCAGTACTTC. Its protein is CASSDPGYEQYF.